The present entry profiles one TCR beta chain with its context. Its antigen is not known. The sample originates from a study of T cell repertoires in cytomegalovirus infection. Study overall: TCR beta signatures that were public indicated CMV infection and matching HLA type. Overall study findings and caveats: HLA-C-restricted CMV clonotypes gave the most frequent clonotype in two of eight donors. Cumulated frequencies of public TCR beta families served to identify carriers of CMV plus the relevant HLA.

TCRdb independently ran MiXCR on the reads; one entry per CDR3 protein. The table lists roughly 130,000 distinct CDR3 sequences, 8.8% of them singletons. This CDR3 contains 17 residues. Per germline, CDR1 SNHLY and CDR2 FYNNEI. Trimming left V 2 bases short and J 2 bases short, with 16 bases between. This chain uses TRBV2 with TRBJ2-1; tentatively, D is TRBD1 (6 bases). The sequence came from a human donor in good health (CMV status not recorded). Some clones in this sample may be carry-over from other donors' samples. The sequencing sample was made of PBMCs. CDR3 in amino acids: CASSERYREVTYNEQFF. CDR3 nucleotides: TGTGCCAGCAGTGAACGATACAGGGAAGTAACCTACAATGAGCAGTTCTTC. Looking up the rest from reference TRBV2 and TRBJ2-1 gives the full variable domain: EPEVTQTPSHQVTQMGQEVILRCVPISNHLYFYWYRQILGQKVEFLVSFYNNEISEKSEIFDDQFSVERPDGSNFTLKIRSTKLEDSAMYFCASSERYREVTYNEQFFGPGTRLTVL.